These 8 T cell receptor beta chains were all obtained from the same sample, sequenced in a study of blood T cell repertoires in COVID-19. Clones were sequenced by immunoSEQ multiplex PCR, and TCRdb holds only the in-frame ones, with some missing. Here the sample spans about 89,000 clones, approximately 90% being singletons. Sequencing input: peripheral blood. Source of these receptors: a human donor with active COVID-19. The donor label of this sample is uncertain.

CDR3 nucleotide sequence: TGTGCCAGTAGTATAGATGCGCAGGTTGAAGCTTTCTTT. The encoded protein is CASSIDAQVEAFF. The V and J genes are TRBV19 and TRBJ1-1; D is undetermined. This CDR3 spans 13 amino acids. The germline V gene has CDR1 LNHDA and CDR2 SQIVND (reference sequence). V lost 0 bases to trimming and J lost 7 bases, with 9 bases between them.

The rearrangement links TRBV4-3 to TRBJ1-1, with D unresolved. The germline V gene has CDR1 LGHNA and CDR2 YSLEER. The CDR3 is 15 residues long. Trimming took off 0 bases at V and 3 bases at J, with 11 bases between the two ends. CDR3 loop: CASSQDFRWDTEAFF. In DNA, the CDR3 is TGCGCCAGCAGCCAAGATTTCAGGTGGGACACTGAAGCTTTCTTT.

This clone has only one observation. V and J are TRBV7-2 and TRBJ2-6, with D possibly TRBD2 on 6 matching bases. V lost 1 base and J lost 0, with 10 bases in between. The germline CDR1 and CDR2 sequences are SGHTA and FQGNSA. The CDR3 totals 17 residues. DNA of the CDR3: TGTGCCAGCAGCTTAGTATCGGGGGTCTCTGGGGCCAACGTCCTGACTTTC. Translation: CASSLVSGVSGANVLTF.

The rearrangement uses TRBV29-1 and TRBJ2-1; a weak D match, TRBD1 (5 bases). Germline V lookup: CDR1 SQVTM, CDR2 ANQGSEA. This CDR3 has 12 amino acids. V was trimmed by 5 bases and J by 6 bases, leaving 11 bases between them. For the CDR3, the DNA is TGCAGCGTTTATCAAGGGGCCAATGAGCAGTTCTTC. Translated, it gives CSVYQGANEQFF.

The DNA for the CDR3 is TGTGCCAGCAGCCGAGCCCGGGGGACCTACGAGCAGTACTTC. Protein: CASSRARGTYEQYF. The rearrangement uses TRBV27 and TRBJ2-7; a possible D gene is TRBD2 (6 bases). Trimming pared 6 bases from V and 2 bases from J, leaving 14 bases between. CDR1 MNHEY and CDR2 SMNVEV come from the germline V gene (reference sequence). The CDR3 length is 14 residues.

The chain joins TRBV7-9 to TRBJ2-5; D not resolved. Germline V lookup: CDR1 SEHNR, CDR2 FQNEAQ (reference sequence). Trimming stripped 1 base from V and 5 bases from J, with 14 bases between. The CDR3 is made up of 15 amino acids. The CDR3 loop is CASSLGAAGGETQYF. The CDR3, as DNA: TGTGCCAGCAGCTTAGGCGCGGCTGGTGGGGAGACCCAGTACTTC.

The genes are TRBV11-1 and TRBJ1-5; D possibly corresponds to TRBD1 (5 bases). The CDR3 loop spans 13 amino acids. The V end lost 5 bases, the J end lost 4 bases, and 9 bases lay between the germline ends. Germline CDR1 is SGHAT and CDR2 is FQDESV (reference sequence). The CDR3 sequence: CASSRTNNQPQHF. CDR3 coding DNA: TGTGCCAGCAGCCGGACAAATAATCAGCCCCAGCATTTT.

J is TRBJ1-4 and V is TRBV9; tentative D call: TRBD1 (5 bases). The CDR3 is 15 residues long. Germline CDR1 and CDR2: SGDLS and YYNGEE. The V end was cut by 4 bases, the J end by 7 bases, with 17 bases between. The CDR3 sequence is CASSQGVGGGEKLFF. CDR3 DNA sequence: TGTGCCAGCAGCCAAGGGGTGGGAGGAGGTGAAAAACTGTTTTTT.